This T cell receptor (beta chain) appears in the sequencing data of a study of vaccination effects on CD4 cells after COVID-19. Study information: A density of over 1.5 million PBMC per well was used; these cells were cultured with about 9.1 IU/ml IL-2 and around 9.6 ug/ml peptides.

This CDR3 is 16 amino acids long. Trimming cost V 3 bases and J 1 base, with 15 bases left between them. Germline V gives CDR1 MNHEY, CDR2 SMNVEV (reference sequence). Profiled with immunoSEQ multiplex PCR; TCRdb holds only in-frame clones, not every one. The data show fewer than 85,000 clones, around 69% seen once. A word on this clone: What it binds is not known.

It was after nine to eleven days of culture that CD4+ T cells were isolated. Participants got two doses of BNT162b2 or mRNA-1273 vaccine. The study found no prior SARS-CoV-2 infection in the vaccine recipients, who tested negative for nucleocapsid antibodies. The chain couples TRBV27 to TRBJ1-1; D possibly corresponds to TRBD1 (5 bases). The input for sequencing was CD4+ T cells from PBMCs cultured without peptide, taken after COVID-19 vaccination. The receptor's source is a human donor who received a COVID-19 vaccine. The CDR3 sequence is CASSLAPGPPNTEAFF. CDR3 nucleotides: TGTGCCAGCAGTTTGGCTCCGGGACCCCCGAACACTGAAGCTTTCTTT.